The rows below give T cell receptor beta chains drawn from one sample of a study of blood T cells in healthy people across ages. TCRdb recomputed calls from the 5' RACE reads with MiXCR, one row per CDR3 protein. The table has over a million distinct CDR3 sequences, 40% to 45% seen once; the top ten hold approximately 4.1%. The specimen sequenced was blood. These receptors all stem from a woman between 18 and 29 years old in good health. CDR3s include the opening cysteine and the closing phenylalanine or tryptophan. D genes are given only for firm matches. Size is stated for part of the rows, as once, few or many counts, or as a class when the clone is expanded.

CDR3 protein | CDR3 DNA | clone size | CDR3 length | J gene | V gene | D gene
CASNPGGAYNEQFF | TGTGCCAGCAACCCCGGGGGGGCTTACAATGAGCAGTTCTTC | few | 14 | TRBJ2-1 | TRBV28 | TRBD2
CASSYSGGNEQYF | TGTGCCAGCAGTTACTCGGGGGGCAATGAGCAGTACTTC | . | 13 | TRBJ2-5 | TRBV6-5 | .
CASSEVASQYF | TGTGCCAGCAGTGAAGTCGCTTCGCAGTACTTC | few | 11 | TRBJ2-7 | TRBV6-1 | .
CASMGQAGNTIYF | TGTGCCAGCATGGGACAGGCTGGAAACACCATATATTTT | . | 13 | TRBJ1-3 | TRBV6-1 | TRBD1
CASSFVVSMGNEQFF | TGTGCCAGCAGTTTTGTGGTCTCAATGGGGAATGAGCAGTTCTTC | . | 15 | TRBJ2-1 | TRBV12-3/TRBV12-4 | .
CAISTGTGGMNTEAFF | TGTGCCATCAGTACCGGGACAGGGGGAATGAACACTGAAGCTTTCTTT | . | 16 | TRBJ1-1 | TRBV10-3 | TRBD1
CASSFVRQGNYEQYF | TGTGCCAGCAGCTTCGTGCGGCAGGGGAACTACGAGCAGTACTTC | few | 15 | TRBJ2-7 | TRBV7-2 | .
CASSRLGDSYNEQFF | TGTGCCAGCAGCCGCTTGGGGGACTCCTACAATGAGCAGTTCTTC | few | 15 | TRBJ2-1 | TRBV13 | .
CASSFQTSPYEQYF | TGTGCCAGCAGTTTCCAGACTAGTCCCTACGAGCAGTACTTC | . | 14 | TRBJ2-7 | TRBV27 | .
CASSHGRGGTEAFF | TGCGCCAGCAGCCATGGTCGGGGGGGCACTGAAGCTTTCTTT | once | 14 | TRBJ1-1 | TRBV4-3 | .
CSVEETSGSYEQYF | TGCAGCGTTGAAGAGACTAGCGGGAGCTACGAGCAGTACTTC | . | 14 | TRBJ2-7 | TRBV29-1 | TRBD2
CASSGTSGGAADTQYF | TGCGCCAGCAGCGGTACTAGCGGGGGGGCCGCAGATACGCAGTATTTT | . | 16 | TRBJ2-3 | TRBV5-1 | TRBD2
CASSFRTLQNYGYTF | TGTGCCAGCAGTTTCAGGACACTACAGAACTATGGCTACACCTTC | . | 15 | TRBJ1-2 | TRBV28 | .
CASSLVIQGGTDTQYF | TGTGCCAGCAGTTTGGTCATCCAGGGGGGCACAGATACGCAGTATTTT | . | 16 | TRBJ2-3 | TRBV27 | TRBD1
CASSRTNPGELFF | TGTGCCAGCAGCCGGACTAACCCCGGGGAGCTGTTTTTT | few | 13 | TRBJ2-2 | TRBV3-1 | .
CASSSGLLVGNEQFF | TGTGCCAGCAGCTCGGGGCTTCTCGTTGGGAATGAGCAGTTCTTC | once | 15 | TRBJ2-1 | TRBV9 | .
CSARRSTYNEQYF | TGCAGTGCGCGTAGGAGTACGTACAATGAGCAGTACTTC | . | 13 | TRBJ2-7 | TRBV20-1 | .
CASSQEDSEAFF | TGTGCCAGCAGCCAAGAAGACAGTGAAGCTTTCTTT | . | 12 | TRBJ1-1 | TRBV3-1 | .
CSAMGLAGVSSYNEQFF | TGCAGTGCAATGGGACTAGCGGGGGTGAGCTCCTACAATGAGCAGTTCTTC | . | 17 | TRBJ2-1 | TRBV20-1 | TRBD2
CATSEGGTDTQYF | TGTGCCACCAGTGAAGGCGGCACAGATACGCAGTATTTT | . | 13 | TRBJ2-3 | TRBV24-1 | .
CASSRDRAPNQPQHF | TGTGCCAGCAGCCGAGACAGGGCCCCAAATCAGCCCCAGCATTTT | . | 15 | TRBJ1-5 | TRBV7-2 | TRBD1
CASSSRQGRAYGYTF | TGCGCCAGCAGCTCTCGCCAAGGGAGAGCCTATGGCTACACCTTC | . | 15 | TRBJ1-2 | TRBV5-1 | .
CASSGRQGSSYNEQFF | TGTGCCAGCAGCGGCCGACAGGGGAGCTCCTACAATGAGCAGTTCTTC | . | 16 | TRBJ2-1 | TRBV7-2 | TRBD1
CASSFTGGADSPLHF | TGTGCCAGCAGTTTCACAGGGGGCGCCGATTCACCCCTCCACTTT | . | 15 | TRBJ1-6 | TRBV12-3/TRBV12-4 | TRBD1
CASSTTRTPQTYEQYF | TGTGCCAGCAGTACCACAAGGACACCACAAACCTACGAGCAGTACTTC | . | 16 | TRBJ2-7 | TRBV27 | .
CASSYLAGYTDTQYF | TGTGCCAGCAGTTACCTAGCGGGGTACACAGATACGCAGTATTTT | . | 15 | TRBJ2-3 | TRBV12-3/TRBV12-4 | TRBD2
CASSLTFELSYNEQFF | TGTGCCAGCAGCTTAACCTTCGAGTTATCCTACAATGAGCAGTTCTTC | . | 16 | TRBJ2-1 | TRBV11-1 | .
CASSPKTGVIGELFF | TGTGCCAGCAGTCCGAAGACAGGGGTTATCGGGGAGCTGTTTTTT | once | 15 | TRBJ2-2 | TRBV27 | TRBD1
CASSQEVRAEQYF | TGTGCCAGCAGCCAAGAGGTCCGGGCCGAGCAGTACTTC | . | 13 | TRBJ2-7 | TRBV3-1 | .
CASSERGRTDTQYF | TGTGCCAGCAGTGAGCGGGGGCGCACAGATACGCAGTATTTT | few | 14 | TRBJ2-3 | TRBV25-1 | .
CASSALGGGELFF | TGTGCCAGCAGTGCGTTAGGGGGCGGGGAGCTGTTTTTT | . | 13 | TRBJ2-2 | TRBV12-3/TRBV12-4 | .